The 10 T cell receptor beta chains below all came from one sample that was sequenced in a study of T cell responses to AZD1222 COVID-19 vaccine. Clones were sequenced by immunoSEQ multiplex PCR, and TCRdb holds only the in-frame ones, with some missing. The sample records 180,000 or so clones, roughly 94% being singletons. The specimen comprised peripheral blood, sampled 28 days after the second AZD1222 dose. All receptors come from an adult who received the AZD1222 COVID-19 vaccine.

The chain links TRBV6-5 to TRBJ2-3; TRBD2 matches at 8 bases. This CDR3 comprises 15 residues. Germline trimming cut 6 bases from V and 6 bases from J; bases unmatched to any gene: 11. The germline gives CDR1 MNHEY, CDR2 SVGAGI. The CDR3 coding sequence is TGTGCCAGCAGGTCCGGACTAGCCCTGAGGGATACGCAGTATTTT. Protein product: CASRSGLALRDTQYF.

This chain links TRBV3-1 (or the pseudogene TRBV3-2) with TRBJ2-1; 9 bases map to TRBD1. The CDR3 loop spans 17 amino acids. Germline trimming cut 0 bases from V and 8 bases from J; bases unmatched to any gene: 11. CDR1 is LGHDT, CDR2 YNNKEL, per germline (reference sequence). The CDR3 is CASSQDIPGTGRDEQFF. The CDR3, as DNA: TGTGCCAGCAGCCAAGATATCCCCGGGACAGGGCGTGATGAGCAGTTCTTC.

The rearrangement joins TRBV7-2 to TRBJ1-2, with D hard to call. The germline gives CDR1 SGHTA, CDR2 FQGNSA. V was cut by 5 bases and J by 8 bases, with 12 bases left in between. The CDR3 runs to 12 residues. CDR3 DNA sequence: TGTGCCAGCAGCGAGATAATCGGGGGCTACACCTTC. Its protein product is CASSEIIGGYTF.

The V gene is TRBV5-1, the J gene TRBJ2-3; D unresolved. V lost 0 bases and J lost 4, with 0 bases in between. The CDR3 runs 11 residues. CDR1 SGHRS and CDR2 YFSETQ come from the germline V gene. The CDR3 spells CASSLADTQYF. The CDR3 bases are TGCGCCAGCAGCTTGGCAGATACGCAGTATTTT.

The chain is built from TRBV7-8 and TRBJ1-5; 7 nucleotides align to TRBD1. The CDR3 is 16 residues long. CDR1 is SGHVS, CDR2 FQNEAQ, per germline. Trimming at V came to 5 bases and at J to 3 bases, leaving 10 bases not matched to a gene. The CDR3 here is CASSNGRDRFNQPQHF. The CDR3 DNA reads TGTGCCAGCAGCAACGGCCGGGACAGATTCAATCAGCCCCAGCATTTT.

A single count supports this clone. The chain joins TRBV10-3 to TRBJ2-1; maybe TRBD1 (6 bases). Trimming took 1 base from V and 3 from J, leaving 10 bases between them. The V gene's germline CDR1 is ENHRY and CDR2 SYGVKD. The CDR3 has 15 residues. The CDR3 DNA sequence: TGTGCCATCAGTGAGTTGTCAGGGGACTACAATGAGCAGTTCTTC. Amino acid sequence: CAISELSGDYNEQFF.

The chain couples TRBV6-6 to TRBJ2-7; 11 bases align to TRBD1. The V segment lost 5 bases and the J segment 2 bases; nucleotides outside the gene matches: 5. The CDR3 sequence is 15 residues long. Germline V gene sequence: CDR1 MNHNY, CDR2 SVGAGI (reference sequence). Here the CDR3 DNA reads TGTGCCAGCAGTATGGGACAGGGGGAGGCCTACGAGCAGTACTTC. It encodes CASSMGQGEAYEQYF.

The rearrangement joins TRBV28 to TRBJ2-5; 8 positions agree with TRBD2. Germline CDR1 reads MDHEN; CDR2 reads SYDVKM. The ends lost 9 bases at V and 3 bases at J; junction bases unmatched: 0. The CDR3 has 11 residues. CDR3 nucleotide sequence: TGTGCCAGTAGCGGGGAAGAGACCCAGTACTTC. Encoded protein: CASSGEETQYF.

The gene calls are TRBV2 and TRBJ1-3, with D possibly TRBD1 on 5 matching bases. V shed 6 bases and J shed 2 bases, with 14 bases lying between them. There are 15 residues in the CDR3. Germline V CDR1 and CDR2: SNHLY, FYNNEI. Here the CDR3 reads CASSLEGTTGNTIYF. In nucleotides, the CDR3 is TGTGCCAGCAGCCTGGAGGGGACGACTGGAAACACCATATATTTT.

The chain links TRBV29-1 to TRBJ2-5; D perhaps matches TRBD1 (5 bases). Per the germline V gene, CDR1 is SQVTM and CDR2 is ANQGSEA. V was trimmed by 7 bases and J by 8 bases, leaving 23 bases between them. The CDR3 sequence is 14 residues long. CDR3 loop: CSAAGRSGQVTQYF. In DNA, the CDR3 is TGCAGCGCCGCCGGACGGTCAGGACAAGTCACCCAGTACTTC.